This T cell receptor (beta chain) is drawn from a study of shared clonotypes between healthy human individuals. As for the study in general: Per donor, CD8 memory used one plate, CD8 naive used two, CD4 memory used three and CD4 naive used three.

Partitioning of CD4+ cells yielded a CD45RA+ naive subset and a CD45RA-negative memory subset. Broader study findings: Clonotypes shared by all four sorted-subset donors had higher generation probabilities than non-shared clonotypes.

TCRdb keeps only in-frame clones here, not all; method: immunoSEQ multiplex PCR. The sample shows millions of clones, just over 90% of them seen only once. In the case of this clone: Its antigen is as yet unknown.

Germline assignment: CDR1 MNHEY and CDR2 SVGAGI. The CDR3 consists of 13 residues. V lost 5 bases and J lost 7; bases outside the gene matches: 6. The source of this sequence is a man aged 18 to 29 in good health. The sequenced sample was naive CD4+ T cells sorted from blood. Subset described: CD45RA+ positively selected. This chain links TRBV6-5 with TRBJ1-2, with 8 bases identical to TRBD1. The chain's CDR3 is CASSMDRVGGYTF. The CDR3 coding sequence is TGTGCCAGCAGTATGGACAGGGTGGGTGGCTACACCTTC.